This TCR beta chain was sequenced for a study of blood T cell repertoires in COVID-19. TCRdb's copy holds only in-frame clones and misses some; the assay was immunoSEQ multiplex PCR. The table lists under 450,000 clones, around 87% of them singletons. Source material: PBMCs or T cells enriched from blood (not recorded which). This receptor was identified in a young man who had recovered from COVID-19.

In DNA, the CDR3 is TGTGCCACCAGCAGAGTCTTAGCGGGATCTACTTACAATGAGCAGTTCTTC. This codes for CATSRVLAGSTYNEQFF. The chain is built from TRBV15 and TRBJ2-1; 8 nucleotides agree with TRBD2. J gave up 4 bases and V 1 base, and 9 bases lay outside the gene matches. Germline CDR1 is LNHNV and CDR2 is YYDKDF (reference sequence). The CDR3 extends over 17 amino acids.